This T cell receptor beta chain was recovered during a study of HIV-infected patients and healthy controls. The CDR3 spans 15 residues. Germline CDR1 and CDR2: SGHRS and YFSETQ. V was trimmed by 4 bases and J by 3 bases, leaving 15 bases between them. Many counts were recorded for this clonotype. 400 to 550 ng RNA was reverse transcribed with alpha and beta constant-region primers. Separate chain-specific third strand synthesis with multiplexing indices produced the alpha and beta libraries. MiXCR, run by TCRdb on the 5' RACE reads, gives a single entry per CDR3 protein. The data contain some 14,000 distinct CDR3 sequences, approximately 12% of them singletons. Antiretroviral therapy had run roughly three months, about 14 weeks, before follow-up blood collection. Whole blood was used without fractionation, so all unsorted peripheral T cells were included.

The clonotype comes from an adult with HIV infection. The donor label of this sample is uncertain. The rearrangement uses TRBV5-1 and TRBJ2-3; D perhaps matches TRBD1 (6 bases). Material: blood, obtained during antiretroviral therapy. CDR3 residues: CASSTTTGLTDTQYF. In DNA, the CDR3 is TGCGCCAGCAGCACGACCACAGGGTTGACAGATACGCAGTATTTT.